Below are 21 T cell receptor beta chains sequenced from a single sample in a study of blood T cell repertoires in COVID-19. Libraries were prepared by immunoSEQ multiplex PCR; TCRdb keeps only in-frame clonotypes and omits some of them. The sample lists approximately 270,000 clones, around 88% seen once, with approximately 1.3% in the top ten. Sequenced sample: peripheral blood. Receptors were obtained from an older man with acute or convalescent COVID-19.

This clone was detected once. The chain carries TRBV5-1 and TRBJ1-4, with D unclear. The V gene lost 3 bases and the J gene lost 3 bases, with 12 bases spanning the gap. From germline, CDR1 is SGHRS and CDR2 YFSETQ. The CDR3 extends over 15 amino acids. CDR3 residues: CASSSGGQPNEKLFF. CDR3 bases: TGCGCCAGCAGCTCTGGCGGGCAGCCTAATGAAAAACTGTTTTTT.

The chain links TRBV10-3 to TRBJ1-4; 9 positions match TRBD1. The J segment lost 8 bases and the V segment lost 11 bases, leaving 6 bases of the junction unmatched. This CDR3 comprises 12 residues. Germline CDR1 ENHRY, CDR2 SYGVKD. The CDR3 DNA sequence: TGTGCCGTCGGGACAGGGCGGGAAAAACTGTTTTTT. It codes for CAVGTGREKLFF.

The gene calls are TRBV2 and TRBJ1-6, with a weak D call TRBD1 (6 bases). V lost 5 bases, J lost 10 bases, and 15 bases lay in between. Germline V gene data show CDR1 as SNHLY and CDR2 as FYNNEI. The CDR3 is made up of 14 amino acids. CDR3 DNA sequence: TGTGCCAGCAGTCCACAGGGCCGTGGCTCACCCCTCCACTTT. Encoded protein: CASSPQGRGSPLHF.

The CDR3, as DNA: TGTGCCAGCAGCCTGGGGACTAGCGGGTTATGGGATACGCAGTATTTT. Translation gives CASSLGTSGLWDTQYF. The V and J genes are TRBV7-2 and TRBJ2-3, with TRBD2 identical over 12 bases. The germline V gene has CDR1 SGHTA and CDR2 FQGNSA. V dropped 5 bases and J dropped 6; count of bases not matched to a gene: 9. The CDR3 is 16 amino acids.

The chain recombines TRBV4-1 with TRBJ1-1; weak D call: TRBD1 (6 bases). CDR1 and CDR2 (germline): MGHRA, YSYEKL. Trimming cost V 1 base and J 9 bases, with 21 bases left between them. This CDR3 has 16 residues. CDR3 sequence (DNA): TGCGCCAGCAGCCAAGGGCAGGGGAACCTCAAGGATAAAGCTTTCTTT. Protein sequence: CASSQGQGNLKDKAFF.

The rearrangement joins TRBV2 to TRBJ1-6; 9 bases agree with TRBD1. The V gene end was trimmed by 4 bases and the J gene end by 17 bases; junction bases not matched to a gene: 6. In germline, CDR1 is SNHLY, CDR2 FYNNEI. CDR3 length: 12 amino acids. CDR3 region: CASSVRDRAFHF. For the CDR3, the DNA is TGTGCCAGCAGTGTAAGGGACAGGGCCTTCCACTTT.

CDR3 nucleotides: TGTGCCACCAGTGATTTTGCCCCCGAGGATACGCAGTATTTT. Amino acids: CATSDFAPEDTQYF. The chain couples TRBV24-1 to TRBJ2-3; D unresolved. CDR3 length equals 14 residues. Germline CDR1 is KGHDR and CDR2 is SFDVKD. Trimming shortened V by 1 base and J by 6 bases, and 10 bases separated the two germline ends.

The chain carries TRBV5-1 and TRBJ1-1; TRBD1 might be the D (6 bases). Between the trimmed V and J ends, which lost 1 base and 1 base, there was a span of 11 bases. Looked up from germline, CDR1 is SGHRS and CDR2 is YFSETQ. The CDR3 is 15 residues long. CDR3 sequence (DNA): TGCGCCAGCAGCTTGCTGGGGGCCCAGAACACTGAAGCTTTCTTT. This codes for CASSLLGAQNTEAFF.

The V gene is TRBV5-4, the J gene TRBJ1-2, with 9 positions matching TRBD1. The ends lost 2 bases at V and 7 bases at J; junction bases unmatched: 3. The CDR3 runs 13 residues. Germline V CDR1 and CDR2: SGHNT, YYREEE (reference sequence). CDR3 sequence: CASSLGTGTGYTF. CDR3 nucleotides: TGTGCCAGCAGCTTAGGGACAGGGACTGGCTACACCTTC.

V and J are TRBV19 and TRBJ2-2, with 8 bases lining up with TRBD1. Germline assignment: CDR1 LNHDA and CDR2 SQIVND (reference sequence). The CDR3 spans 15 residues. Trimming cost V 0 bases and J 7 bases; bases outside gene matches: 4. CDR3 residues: CASSIDQGAGGELFF. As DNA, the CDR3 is TGTGCCAGTAGTATAGATCAGGGGGCCGGCGGGGAGCTGTTTTTT.

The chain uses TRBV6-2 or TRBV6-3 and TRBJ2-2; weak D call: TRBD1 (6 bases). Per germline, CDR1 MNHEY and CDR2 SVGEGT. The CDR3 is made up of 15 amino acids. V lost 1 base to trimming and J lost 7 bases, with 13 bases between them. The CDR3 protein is CASSYLGQGGGELFF. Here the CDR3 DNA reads TGTGCCAGCAGTTACTTGGGACAAGGCGGCGGGGAGCTGTTTTTT.

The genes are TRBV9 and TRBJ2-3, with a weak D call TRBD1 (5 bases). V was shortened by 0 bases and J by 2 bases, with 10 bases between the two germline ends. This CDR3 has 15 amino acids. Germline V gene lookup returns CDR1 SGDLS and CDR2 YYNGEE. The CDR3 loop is CASSVVGRATDTQYF. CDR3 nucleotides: TGTGCCAGCAGCGTAGTAGGCAGGGCCACAGATACGCAGTATTTT. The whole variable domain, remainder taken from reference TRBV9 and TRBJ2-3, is DSGVTQTPKHLITATGQRVTLRCSPRSGDLSVYWYQQSLDQGLQFLIQYYNGEERAKGNILERFSAQQFPDLHSELNLSSLELGDSALYFCASSVVGRATDTQYFGPGTRLTVL.

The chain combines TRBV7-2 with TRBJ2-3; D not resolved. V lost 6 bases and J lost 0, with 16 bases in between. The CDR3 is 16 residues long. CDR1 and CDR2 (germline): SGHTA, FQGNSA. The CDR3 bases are TGTGCCAGCAGGCCCTTTGTGAGCTCTAGCACAGATACGCAGTATTTT. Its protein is CASRPFVSSSTDTQYF.

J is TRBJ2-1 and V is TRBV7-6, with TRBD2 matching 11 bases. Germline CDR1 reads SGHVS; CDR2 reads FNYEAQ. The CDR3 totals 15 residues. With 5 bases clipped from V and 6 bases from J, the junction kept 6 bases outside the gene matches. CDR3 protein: CASSATSGISNEQFF. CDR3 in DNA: TGTGCCAGCAGCGCGACTAGCGGGATTAGCAATGAGCAGTTCTTC.

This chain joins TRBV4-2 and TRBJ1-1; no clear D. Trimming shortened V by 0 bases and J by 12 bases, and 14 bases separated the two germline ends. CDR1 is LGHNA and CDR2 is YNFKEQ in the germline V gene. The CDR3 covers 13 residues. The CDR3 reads CASSQDSQSGTFF. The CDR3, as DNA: TGTGCCAGCAGCCAAGATTCGCAGTCGGGAACTTTCTTT.

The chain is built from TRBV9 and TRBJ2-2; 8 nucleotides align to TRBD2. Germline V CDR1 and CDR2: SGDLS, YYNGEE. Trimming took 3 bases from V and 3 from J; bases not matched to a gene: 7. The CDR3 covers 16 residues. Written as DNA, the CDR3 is TGTGCCAGCAGCGCAAGAGCGGGAGTAGACACCGGGGAGCTGTTTTTT. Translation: CASSARAGVDTGELFF. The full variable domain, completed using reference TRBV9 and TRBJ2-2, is DSGVTQTPKHLITATGQRVTLRCSPRSGDLSVYWYQQSLDQGLQFLIQYYNGEERAKGNILERFSAQQFPDLHSELNLSSLELGDSALYFCASSARAGVDTGELFFGEGSRLTVL.

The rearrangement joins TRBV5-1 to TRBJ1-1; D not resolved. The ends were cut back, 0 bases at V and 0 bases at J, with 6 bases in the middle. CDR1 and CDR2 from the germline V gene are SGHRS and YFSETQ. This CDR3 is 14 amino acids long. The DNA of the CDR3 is TGCGCCAGCAGCTTGGGAGCCTTGAACACTGAAGCTTTCTTT. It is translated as CASSLGALNTEAFF. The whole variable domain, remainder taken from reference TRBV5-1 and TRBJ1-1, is KAGVTQTPRYLIKTRGQQVTLSCSPISGHRSVSWYQQTPGQGLQFLFEYFSETQRNKGNFPGRFSGRQFSNSRSEMNVSTLELGDSALYLCASSLGALNTEAFFGQGTRLTVV.

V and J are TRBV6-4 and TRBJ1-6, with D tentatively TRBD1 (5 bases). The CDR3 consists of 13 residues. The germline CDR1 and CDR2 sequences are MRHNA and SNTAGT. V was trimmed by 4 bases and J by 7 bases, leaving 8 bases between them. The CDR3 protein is CASSGTPNSPLHF. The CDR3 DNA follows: TGTGCCAGCAGTGGGACACCGAATTCACCCCTCCACTTT.

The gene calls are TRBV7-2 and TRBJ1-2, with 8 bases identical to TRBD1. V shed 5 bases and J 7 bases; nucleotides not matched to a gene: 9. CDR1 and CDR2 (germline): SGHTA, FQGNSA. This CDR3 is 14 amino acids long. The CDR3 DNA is TGTGCCAGCAGCCCTAGGACAGGGCCGGTTGGCTACACCTTC. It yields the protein CASSPRTGPVGYTF.

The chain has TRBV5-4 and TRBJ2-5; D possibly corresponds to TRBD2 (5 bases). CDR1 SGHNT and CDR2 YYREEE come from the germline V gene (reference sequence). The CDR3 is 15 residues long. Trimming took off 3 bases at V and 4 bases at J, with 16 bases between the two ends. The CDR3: CASSWDRGIGETQYF. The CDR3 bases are TGTGCCAGCAGCTGGGATCGGGGAATAGGAGAGACCCAGTACTTC.

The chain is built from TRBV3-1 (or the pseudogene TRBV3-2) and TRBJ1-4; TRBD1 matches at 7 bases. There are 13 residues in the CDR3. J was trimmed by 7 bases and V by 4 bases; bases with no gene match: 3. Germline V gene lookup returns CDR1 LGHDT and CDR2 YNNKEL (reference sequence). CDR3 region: CASSPGTAEKLFF. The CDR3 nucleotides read TGTGCCAGCAGCCCTGGGACAGCTGAAAAACTGTTTTTT.